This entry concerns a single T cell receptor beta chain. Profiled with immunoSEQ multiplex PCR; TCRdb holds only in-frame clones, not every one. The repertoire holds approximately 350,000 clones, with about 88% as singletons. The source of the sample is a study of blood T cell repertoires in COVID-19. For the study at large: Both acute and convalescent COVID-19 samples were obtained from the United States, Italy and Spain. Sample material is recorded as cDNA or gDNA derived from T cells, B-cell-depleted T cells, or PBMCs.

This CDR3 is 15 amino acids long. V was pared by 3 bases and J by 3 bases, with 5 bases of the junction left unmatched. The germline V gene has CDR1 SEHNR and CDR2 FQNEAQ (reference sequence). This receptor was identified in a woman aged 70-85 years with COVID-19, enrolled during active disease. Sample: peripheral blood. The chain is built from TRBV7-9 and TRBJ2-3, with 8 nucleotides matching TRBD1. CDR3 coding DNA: TGTGCCAGCAGCTTCCGGACAGGGTATACAGATACGCAGTATTTT. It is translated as CASSFRTGYTDTQYF.